The clone carrying this T cell receptor (beta chain) was observed a handful of times. Its target is not known. The record originates from a study of identical twins. Study findings and constraints: Cord blood beta clonotypes that were abundant carried fewer insertions, and memory repertoires showed no such trend. Conclusions were drawn cross-sectionally by statistical analysis, without following the same donors. Invariant T cells like MAIT and iNKT could partly confound the zero-insertion analyses.

The V end lost 5 bases, the J end lost 4 bases, and 17 bases lay between the germline ends. Germline CDR1 SGHAT, CDR2 FQNNGV. The CDR3 is 15 residues long. A single record per CDR3 protein comes from TCRdb applying MiXCR to the 5' RACE reads. The repertoire holds under 900,000 distinct CDR3 sequences, about 12% seen once, with 1.5% to 2% in the top ten. These same data were also listed under a study on yellow fever vaccine responses in identical twins.

V usage is TRBV11-2 and J usage is TRBJ2-5; D perhaps matches TRBD2 (7 bases). This receptor was obtained from a woman aged 18-29 years in good health. The sequenced sample was PBMCs. The CDR3 sequence: CASSPGVTGGETQYF. CDR3 nucleotide sequence: TGTGCCAGCAGCCCAGGGGTTACGGGAGGAGAGACCCAGTACTTC.